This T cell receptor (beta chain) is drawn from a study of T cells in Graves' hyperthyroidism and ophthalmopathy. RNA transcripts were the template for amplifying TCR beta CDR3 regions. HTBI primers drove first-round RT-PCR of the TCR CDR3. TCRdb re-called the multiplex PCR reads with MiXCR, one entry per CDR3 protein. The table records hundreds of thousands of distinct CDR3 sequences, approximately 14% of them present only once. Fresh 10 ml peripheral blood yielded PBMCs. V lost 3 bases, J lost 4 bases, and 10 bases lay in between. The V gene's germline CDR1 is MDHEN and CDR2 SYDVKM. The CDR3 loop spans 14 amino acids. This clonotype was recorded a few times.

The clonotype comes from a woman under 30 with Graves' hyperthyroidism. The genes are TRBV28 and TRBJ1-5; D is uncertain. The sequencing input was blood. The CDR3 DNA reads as TGTGCCAGCAGTTTCCCCAGGCATAATCAGCCCCAGCATTTT. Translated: CASSFPRHNQPQHF.